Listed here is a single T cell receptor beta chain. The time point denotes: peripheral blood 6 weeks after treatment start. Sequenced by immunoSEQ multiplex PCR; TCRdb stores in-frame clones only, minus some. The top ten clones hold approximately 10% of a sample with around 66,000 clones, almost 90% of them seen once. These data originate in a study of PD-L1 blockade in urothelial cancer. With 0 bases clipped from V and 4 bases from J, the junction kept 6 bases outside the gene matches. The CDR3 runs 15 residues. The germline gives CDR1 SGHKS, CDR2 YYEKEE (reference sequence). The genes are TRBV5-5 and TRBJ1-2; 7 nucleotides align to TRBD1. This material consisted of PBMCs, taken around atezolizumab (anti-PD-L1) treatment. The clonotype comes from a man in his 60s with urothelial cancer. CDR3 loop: CASSLGQGIGYGYTF. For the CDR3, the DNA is TGTGCCAGCAGCTTGGGACAGGGTATTGGCTATGGCTACACCTTC.